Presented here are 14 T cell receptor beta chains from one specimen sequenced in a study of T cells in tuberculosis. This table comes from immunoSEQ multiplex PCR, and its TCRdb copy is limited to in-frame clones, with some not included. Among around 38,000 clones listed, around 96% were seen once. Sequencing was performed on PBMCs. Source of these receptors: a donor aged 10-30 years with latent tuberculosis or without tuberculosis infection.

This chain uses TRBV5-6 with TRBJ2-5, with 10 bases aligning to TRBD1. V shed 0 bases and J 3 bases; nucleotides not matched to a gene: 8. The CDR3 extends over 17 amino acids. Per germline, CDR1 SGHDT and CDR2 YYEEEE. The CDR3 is CASSLVVGTGAEETQYF. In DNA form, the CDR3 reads TGTGCCAGCAGCTTGGTCGTCGGGACAGGGGCCGAAGAGACCCAGTACTTC.

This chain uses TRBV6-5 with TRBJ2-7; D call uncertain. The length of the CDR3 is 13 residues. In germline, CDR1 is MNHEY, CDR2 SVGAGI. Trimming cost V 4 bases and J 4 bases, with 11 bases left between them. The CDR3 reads CASSSDRLYEQYF. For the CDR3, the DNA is TGTGCCAGCAGTTCCGATAGATTATACGAGCAGTACTTC.

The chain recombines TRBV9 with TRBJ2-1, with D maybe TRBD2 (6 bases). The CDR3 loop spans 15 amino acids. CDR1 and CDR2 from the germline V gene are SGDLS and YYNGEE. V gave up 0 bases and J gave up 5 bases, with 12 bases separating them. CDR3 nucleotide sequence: TGTGCCAGCAGCGTAGTTGTTAGCGGCCACAATGAGCAGTTCTTC. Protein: CASSVVVSGHNEQFF.

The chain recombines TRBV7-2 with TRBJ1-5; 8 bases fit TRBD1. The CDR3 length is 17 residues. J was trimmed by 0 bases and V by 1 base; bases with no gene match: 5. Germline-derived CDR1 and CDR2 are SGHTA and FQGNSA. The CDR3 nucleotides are TGTGCCAGCAGCTTAGGCCCCACAGGGGGTAGCAATCAGCCCCAGCATTTT. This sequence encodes CASSLGPTGGSNQPQHF.

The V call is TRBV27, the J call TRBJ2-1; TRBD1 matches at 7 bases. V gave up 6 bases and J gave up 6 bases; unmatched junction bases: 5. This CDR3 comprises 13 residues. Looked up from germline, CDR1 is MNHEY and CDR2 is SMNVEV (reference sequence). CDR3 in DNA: TGTGCCAGCAGGACAGGGTTGGTCAATGAGCAGTTCTTC. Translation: CASRTGLVNEQFF.

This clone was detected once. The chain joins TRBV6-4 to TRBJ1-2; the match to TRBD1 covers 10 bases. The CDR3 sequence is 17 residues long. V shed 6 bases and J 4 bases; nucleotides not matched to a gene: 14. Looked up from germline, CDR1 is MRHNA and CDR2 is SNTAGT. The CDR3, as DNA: TGTGCCAGCAGCAAAACCACCGGGACAGGGGCTCCCTATGGCTACACCTTC. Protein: CASSKTTGTGAPYGYTF.

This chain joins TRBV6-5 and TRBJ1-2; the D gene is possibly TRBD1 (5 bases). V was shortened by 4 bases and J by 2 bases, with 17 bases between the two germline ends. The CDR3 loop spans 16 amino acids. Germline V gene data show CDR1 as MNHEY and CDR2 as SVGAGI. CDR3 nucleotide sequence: TGTGCCAGCAGTTTTTCCTCGGGGGGAGGGAACTATGGCTACACCTTC. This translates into CASSFSSGGGNYGYTF.

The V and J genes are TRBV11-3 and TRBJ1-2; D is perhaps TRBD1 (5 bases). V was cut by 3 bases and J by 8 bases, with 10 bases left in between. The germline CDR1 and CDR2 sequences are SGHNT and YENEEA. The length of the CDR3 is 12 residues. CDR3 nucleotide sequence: TGTGCCAGCAGCTTTCAGGGTGCAGGCTACACCTTC. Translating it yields CASSFQGAGYTF.

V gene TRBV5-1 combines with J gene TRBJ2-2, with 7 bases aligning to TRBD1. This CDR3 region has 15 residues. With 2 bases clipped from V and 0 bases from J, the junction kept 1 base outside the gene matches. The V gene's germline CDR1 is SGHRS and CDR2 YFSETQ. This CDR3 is CASSLTGANTGELFF. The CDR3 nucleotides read TGCGCCAGCAGCTTAACAGGGGCGAACACCGGGGAGCTGTTTTTT. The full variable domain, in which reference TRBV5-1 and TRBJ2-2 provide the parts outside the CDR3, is KAGVTQTPRYLIKTRGQQVTLSCSPISGHRSVSWYQQTPGQGLQFLFEYFSETQRNKGNFPGRFSGRQFSNSRSEMNVSTLELGDSALYLCASSLTGANTGELFFGEGSRLTVL.

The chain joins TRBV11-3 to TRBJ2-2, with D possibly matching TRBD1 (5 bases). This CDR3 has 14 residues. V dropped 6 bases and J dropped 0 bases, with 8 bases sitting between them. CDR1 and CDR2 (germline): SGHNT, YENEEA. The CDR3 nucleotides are TGTGCCAGCAGAATGGGGCCGAACACCGGGGAGCTGTTTTTT. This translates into CASRMGPNTGELFF. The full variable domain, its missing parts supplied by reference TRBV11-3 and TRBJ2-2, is EAGVVQSPRYKIIEKKQPVAFWCNPISGHNTLYWYLQNLGQGPELLIRYENEEAVDDSQLPKDRFSAERLKGVDSTLKIQPAELGDSAVYLCASRMGPNTGELFFGEGSRLTVL.

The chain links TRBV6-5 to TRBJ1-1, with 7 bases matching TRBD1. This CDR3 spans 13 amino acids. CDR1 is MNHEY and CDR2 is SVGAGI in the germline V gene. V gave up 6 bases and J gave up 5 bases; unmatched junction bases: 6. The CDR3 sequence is CASRLDRVTEAFF. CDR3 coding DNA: TGTGCCAGCAGACTCGACAGGGTGACTGAAGCTTTCTTT.

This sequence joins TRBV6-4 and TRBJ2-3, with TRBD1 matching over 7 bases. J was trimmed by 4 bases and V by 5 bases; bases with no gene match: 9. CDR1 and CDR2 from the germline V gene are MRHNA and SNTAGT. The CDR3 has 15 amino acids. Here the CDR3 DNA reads TGTGCCAGCAGTAGACAGGGCCAAAGCCCAGATACGCAGTATTTT. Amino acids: CASSRQGQSPDTQYF.

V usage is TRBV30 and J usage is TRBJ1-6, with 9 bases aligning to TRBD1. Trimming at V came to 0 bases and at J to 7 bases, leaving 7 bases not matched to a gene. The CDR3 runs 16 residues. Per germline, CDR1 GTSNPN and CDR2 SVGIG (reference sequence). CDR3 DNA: TGTGCCTGGAGTGTGAACCGAGGGACAGGGAATTCACCCCTCCACTTT. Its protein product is CAWSVNRGTGNSPLHF.

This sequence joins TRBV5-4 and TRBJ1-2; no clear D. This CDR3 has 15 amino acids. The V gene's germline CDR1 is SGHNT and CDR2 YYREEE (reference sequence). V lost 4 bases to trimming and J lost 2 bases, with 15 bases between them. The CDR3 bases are TGTGCCAGCAGCACGGGGATAAACCAGAACTATGGCTACACCTTC. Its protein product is CASSTGINQNYGYTF.